This T cell receptor (beta chain) was recorded in a study of immune cell composition in non-small cell lung cancer. Findings and limits, study-wide: Tumour TCR-beta clonality was not significantly tied to smoking pack-years. Overall clonality, unlike maximal tumour-associated clone frequency, did not predict TIL reactivity.

On this clone itself: Its target is unknown.

The CDR3 totals 15 residues. Germline trimming cut 3 bases from V and 3 bases from J; bases unmatched to any gene: 8. The germline gives CDR1 LNHDA, CDR2 SQIVND (reference sequence). The table came from immunoSEQ multiplex PCR; TCRdb's copy has only in-frame clones and leaves some out. The sample contains nearly 10,000 clones, 55% to 75% of which appear only once. DNA was extracted from unsorted cell suspensions stored frozen. This chain connects TRBV19 to TRBJ2-7; the match to TRBD1 covers 7 bases. The source material was lung tumor tissue. This receptor was obtained from a human donor with non-small cell lung cancer. The CDR3 protein is CASSIPGQNLYEQYF. The CDR3 bases are TGTGCCAGTAGTATCCCGGGACAGAACCTCTACGAGCAGTACTTC.